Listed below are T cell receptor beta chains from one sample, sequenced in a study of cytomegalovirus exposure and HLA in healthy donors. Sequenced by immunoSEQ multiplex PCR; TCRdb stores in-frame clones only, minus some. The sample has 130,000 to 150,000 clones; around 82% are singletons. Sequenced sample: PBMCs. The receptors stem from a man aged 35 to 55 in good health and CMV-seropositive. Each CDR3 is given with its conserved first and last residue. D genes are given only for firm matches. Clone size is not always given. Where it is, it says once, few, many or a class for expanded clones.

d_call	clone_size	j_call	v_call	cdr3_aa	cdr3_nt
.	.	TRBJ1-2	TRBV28	CASSFVNPRTMDYTF	TGTGCCAGCAGTTTTGTGAACCCCCGGACTATGGACTACACCTTC
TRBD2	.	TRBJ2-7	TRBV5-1	CASSPGGGSYEQYF	TGCGCCAGCAGCCCCGGGGGGGGCTCCTACGAGCAGTACTTC
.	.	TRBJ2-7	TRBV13	CASSFSYEQYF	TGTGCCAGCAGCTTTAGCTACGAGCAGTACTTC
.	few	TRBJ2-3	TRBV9	CASSPTGSTDTQYF	TGTGCCAGCAGCCCTACGGGGAGCACAGATACGCAGTATTTT
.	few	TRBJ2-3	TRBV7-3	CASSTSGLGSSTDTQYF	TGTGCCAGCAGCACCTCAGGTCTCGGTTCTAGCACAGATACGCAGTATTTT
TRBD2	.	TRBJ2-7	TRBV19	CASSIVSGSIYEQYF	TGTGCCAGTAGTATAGTCAGCGGGAGCATCTACGAGCAGTACTTC
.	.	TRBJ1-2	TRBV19	CASNQGGDGYTF	TGTGCCAGTAACCAGGGAGGGGATGGCTACACCTTC
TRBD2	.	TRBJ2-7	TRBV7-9	CASSLARGYYEQYF	TGTGCCAGCAGCTTAGCGCGGGGGTACTACGAGCAGTACTTC
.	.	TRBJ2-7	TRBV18	CASSPAKAREQYF	TGTGCCAGCTCACCGGCCAAGGCTAGGGAGCAGTACTTC
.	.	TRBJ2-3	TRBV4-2	CASSLGQRTDTQYF	TGTGCCAGCAGCCTAGGACAGCGCACAGATACGCAGTATTTT
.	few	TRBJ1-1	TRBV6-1	CASSKTGNTEAFF	TGTGCCAGCAGCAAGACAGGCAACACTGAAGCTTTCTTT
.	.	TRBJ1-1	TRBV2	CASSGGGGTEAFF	TGTGCCAGCAGTGGCGGGGGGGGGACTGAAGCTTTCTTT
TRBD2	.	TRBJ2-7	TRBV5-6	CASSLVAGSYEQYF	TGTGCCAGCAGCCTAGTAGCGGGCTCCTACGAGCAGTACTTC
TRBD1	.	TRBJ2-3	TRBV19	CASSMGDRVADTQYF	TGTGCCAGTAGTATGGGGGACAGGGTAGCAGATACGCAGTATTTT
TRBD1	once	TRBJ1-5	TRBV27	CASRPGTGGKKNQPQHF	TGTGCCAGCAGACCCGGGACAGGGGGCAAAAAGAATCAGCCCCAGCATTTT
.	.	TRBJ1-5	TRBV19	CASSIDLIYSNQPQHF	TGTGCCAGTAGTATAGATCTTATCTATAGCAATCAGCCCCAGCATTTT
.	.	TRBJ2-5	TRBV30	CAWSGSQETQYF	TGTGCCTGGAGCGGGAGCCAAGAGACCCAGTACTTC
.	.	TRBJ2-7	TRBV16	CASSQWSGGSSYEQYF	TGTGCCAGCAGCCAATGGTCAGGGGGGAGCTCCTACGAGCAGTACTTC
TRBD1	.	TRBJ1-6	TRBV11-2	CASSPWTGNYNSPLHF	TGTGCCAGCAGCCCGTGGACAGGGAACTATAATTCACCCCTCCACTTT
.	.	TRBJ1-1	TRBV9	CASSVGMNTEAFF	TGTGCCAGCAGCGTGGGCATGAACACTGAAGCTTTCTTT
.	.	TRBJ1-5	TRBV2	CASSEAMTGNQPQHF	TGTGCCAGCAGTGAAGCCATGACGGGAAATCAGCCCCAGCATTTT